These 23 T cell receptor beta chains originate from one sample sequenced in a study of Tregs in tolerant kidney transplant recipients. Data came from immunoSEQ multiplex PCR; TCRdb stores just in-frame clones and leaves some out. The sample has 81,000 or so clones, 91% seen once; the top ten hold around 1.4%. The nonmyeloablative bone marrow transplants came from related graft donors, with transient mixed chimerism. Sequenced here: CD4+ T cells from blood (PBMCs), sampled 24 months after the transplant. Receptors originate from a human patient who received a combined kidney and bone marrow transplant. Some T cells may be graft donor cells.

The genes are TRBV11-2 and TRBJ2-7, with D hard to call. Germline lookup yields CDR1 SGHAT and CDR2 FQNNGV. Trimming cost V 1 base and J 2 bases, with 15 bases left between them. The CDR3 contains 16 residues. DNA for the CDR3: TGTGCCAGCAGCTTAGGAGGTGGCGGAGAACCCTACGAGCAGTACTTC. Translating gives CASSLGGGGEPYEQYF.

This clone was counted only a few times. For the CDR3, the DNA is TGTGCCAGCTCAGAGGGGACAGGGGGCGATGAGCAGTTCTTC. Translating it yields CASSEGTGGDEQFF. The J gene is TRBJ2-1, the V gene TRBV18; 12 nucleotides match TRBD1. Germline loops: CDR1 KGHSH, CDR2 LQKENI. Germline trimming cut 5 bases from V and 8 bases from J; bases unmatched to any gene: 4. The CDR3 has 14 residues. The full variable domain, its missing parts supplied by reference TRBV18 and TRBJ2-1, is NAGVMQNPRHLVRRRGQEARLRCSPMKGHSHVYWYRQLPEEGLKFMVYLQKENIIDESGMPKERFSAEFPKEGPSILRIQQVVRGDSAAYFCASSEGTGGDEQFFGPGTRLTVL.

This chain uses TRBV29-1 with TRBJ2-7; TRBD1 might be the D (6 bases). The CDR3 totals 12 residues. V shed 5 bases and J shed 5 bases, with 13 bases lying between them. In germline, CDR1 is SQVTM, CDR2 ANQGSEA. In DNA form, the CDR3 reads TGCAGCGTTTCCAGGGGCTACCACGAGCAGTACTTC. Its protein product is CSVSRGYHEQYF.

The rearrangement uses TRBV5-6 and TRBJ1-6, with 8 nucleotides matching TRBD1. The CDR3 is made up of 16 amino acids. The V gene end was trimmed by 2 bases and the J gene end by 1 base; junction bases not matched to a gene: 2. Germline CDR1 SGHDT, CDR2 YYEEEE. CDR3 region: CASSFRQGSYNSPLHF. The CDR3 DNA sequence: TGTGCCAGCAGCTTTCGACAGGGGTCCTATAATTCACCCCTCCACTTT.

The rearrangement joins TRBV6-6 to TRBJ2-5; D remains ambiguous. The V end was cut by 1 base, the J end by 0 bases, with 12 bases between. The CDR3 is 16 amino acids. CDR1 and CDR2 from the germline V gene are MNHNY and SVGAGI (reference sequence). CDR3 amino acids: CASSYWSNSYQETQYF. For the CDR3, the DNA is TGTGCCAGCAGTTACTGGTCTAATTCGTACCAAGAGACCCAGTACTTC.

V and J are TRBV7-6 and TRBJ1-2; 9 nucleotides line up with TRBD1. V was clipped by 5 bases and J by 2 bases; unmatched bases: 9. Germline V gene data show CDR1 as SGHVS and CDR2 as FNYEAQ. This CDR3 spans 16 amino acids. Written as DNA, the CDR3 is TGTGCCAGCAGCCGAAGTCCCGGGACAGGGAACTATGGCTACACCTTC. This encodes CASSRSPGTGNYGYTF.

The rearrangement joins TRBV4-1 to TRBJ2-5; TRBD2 aligns across 9 bases. This CDR3 has 15 amino acids. CDR1 and CDR2 from the germline V gene are MGHRA and YSYEKL. Losses at the gene ends were 3 bases for V and 5 bases for J; bases not matched to a gene: 7. Here the CDR3 DNA reads TGCGCCAGCAGCCAGGGGGGACTAGCTATGGAGACCCAGTACTTC. Its translation is CASSQGGLAMETQYF.

The chain couples TRBV7-2 to TRBJ2-1, with TRBD1 identical over 9 bases. The V gene end was trimmed by 4 bases and the J gene end by 5 bases; junction bases not matched to a gene: 3. The CDR3 runs to 14 residues. Germline V gene lookup returns CDR1 SGHTA and CDR2 FQGNSA. The CDR3 DNA is TGTGCCAGCAGCTATGGGACAGGGAACAATGAGCAGTTCTTC. Its protein is CASSYGTGNNEQFF.

This CDR3 reads CASSLRVGSGFGQYF. The DNA of the CDR3 is TGTGCCAGCAGTTTAAGGGTGGGATCAGGGTTCGGACAGTACTTC. The chain uses TRBV27 and TRBJ2-7; TRBD1 is a possible D gene (5 bases). Germline V gives CDR1 MNHEY, CDR2 SMNVEV (reference sequence). V was pared by 2 bases and J by 10 bases, with 21 bases between. This CDR3 contains 15 residues.

The rearrangement uses TRBV19 and TRBJ2-5; 9 positions agree with TRBD1. Trimming took 6 bases from V and 4 from J; bases not matched to a gene: 12. Germline loops: CDR1 LNHDA, CDR2 SQIVND (reference sequence). The CDR3 is 16 amino acids. The CDR3 sequence: CASRPAGQGTGETQYF. DNA for the CDR3: TGTGCCAGTAGACCGGCGGGACAGGGAACGGGAGAGACCCAGTACTTC.

The J gene is TRBJ1-4, the V gene TRBV13, with D maybe TRBD1 (6 bases). The germline CDR1 and CDR2 sequences are PRHDT and FYEKMQ (reference sequence). Trimming stripped 2 bases from V and 8 bases from J, with 12 bases between. There are 14 residues in the CDR3. DNA of the CDR3: TGTGCCAGCAGCTTAACAGGGCGAGGAGAAAAACTGTTTTTT. It translates to CASSLTGRGEKLFF.

The rearrangement links TRBV6-6 to TRBJ2-7; 7 positions match TRBD2. The length of the CDR3 is 16 residues. J was trimmed by 0 bases and V by 0 bases; bases with no gene match: 5. In germline, CDR1 is MNHNY, CDR2 SVGAGI (reference sequence). The DNA of the CDR3 is TGTGCCAGCAGTTACTCCCCCGGGGGGAGCTCCTACGAGCAGTACTTC. It translates to CASSYSPGGSSYEQYF.

The V and J genes are TRBV7-2 and TRBJ2-5, with 9 bases aligning to TRBD2. The CDR3 is made up of 16 amino acids. With V trimmed by 6 bases and J by 2 bases, 10 bases remained unmatched. Germline assignment: CDR1 SGHTA and CDR2 FQGNSA. The chain's CDR3 is CASSLNAGGVQETQYF. In nucleotides, the CDR3 is TGTGCCAGCAGTTTAAACGCGGGGGGGGTACAAGAGACCCAGTACTTC.

The chain uses TRBV19 and TRBJ2-5; 8 bases agree with TRBD2. There are 17 residues in the CDR3. V dropped 3 bases and J dropped 1; count of bases not matched to a gene: 10. From germline, CDR1 is LNHDA and CDR2 SQIVND (reference sequence). In nucleotides, the CDR3 is TGTGCCAGTAGTATTTGGGTAGCGGGGCCTAGCCAAGAGACCCAGTACTTC. It is translated as CASSIWVAGPSQETQYF.

A single count supports this clone. The chain has TRBV19 and TRBJ2-5; 10 bases fit TRBD2. The CDR3 has 16 amino acids. CDR1 and CDR2 from the germline V gene are LNHDA and SQIVND (reference sequence). V shed 5 bases and J 4 bases; nucleotides not matched to a gene: 10. The CDR3 region is CASSLASGSSGETQYF. The CDR3 DNA sequence: TGTGCCAGTAGTCTTGCTAGCGGGAGTTCCGGAGAGACCCAGTACTTC.

V usage is TRBV2 and J usage is TRBJ2-3; D uncertain. Germline CDR1 SNHLY, CDR2 FYNNEI. This CDR3 is built from 13 residues. The V end lost 5 bases, the J end lost 0 bases, and 6 bases lay between the germline ends. CDR3 protein: CASSPLSTDTQYF. CDR3 coding DNA: TGTGCCAGCAGTCCGTTAAGCACAGATACGCAGTATTTT.

This clone came up once. This chain links TRBV5-1 with TRBJ2-7; 9 bases align to TRBD2. The CDR3 contains 14 residues. Germline-derived CDR1 and CDR2 are SGHRS and YFSETQ. With 7 bases clipped from V and 3 bases from J, the junction kept 8 bases outside the gene matches. The DNA for the CDR3 is TGCGCCAGCGCGAGACTAGCGGACAACTACGAGCAGTACTTC. The encoded protein is CASARLADNYEQYF.

This rearrangement joins TRBV30 to TRBJ1-3, with D possibly TRBD1 on 5 matching bases. V was shortened by 2 bases and J by 3 bases, with 11 bases between the two germline ends. CDR3 length: 14 residues. Germline CDR1 and CDR2: GTSNPN and SVGIG (reference sequence). The CDR3 reads CAWSLGGDGNTIYF. The CDR3 coding sequence is TGTGCCTGGAGTTTGGGGGGGGATGGAAACACCATATATTTT.

V gene TRBV4-2 combines with J gene TRBJ2-7; TRBD1 matches at 7 bases. CDR3 length: 15 residues. Germline lookup yields CDR1 LGHNA and CDR2 YNFKEQ. Germline trimming cut 4 bases from V and 2 bases from J; bases unmatched to any gene: 8. CDR3: CASSLSLGQPYEQYF. The CDR3 DNA follows: TGTGCCAGCAGCCTTTCCTTGGGACAGCCCTACGAGCAGTACTTC.

V is TRBV7-3 and J is TRBJ2-1; D call uncertain. CDR1 SGHTA and CDR2 FQGTGA come from the germline V gene. Trimming left V 0 bases short and J 3 bases short, with 9 bases between. The CDR3 runs to 15 residues. CDR3 nucleotides: TGTGCCAGCAGCTTAACGGTAGCTTACTACAATGAGCAGTTCTTC. This sequence encodes CASSLTVAYYNEQFF.

The chain combines TRBV19 with TRBJ2-3, with 8 bases aligning to TRBD1. V lost 0 bases, J lost 0 bases, and 5 bases stayed unmatched. There are 17 residues in the CDR3. Germline assignment: CDR1 LNHDA and CDR2 SQIVND (reference sequence). CDR3 sequence reads: CASSIDLDRVSTDTQYF. The CDR3 DNA follows: TGTGCCAGTAGTATAGATCTGGACAGGGTCAGCACAGATACGCAGTATTTT. The full variable domain, rest sourced from reference TRBV19 and TRBJ2-3, is DGGITQSPKYLFRKEGQNVTLSCEQNLNHDAMYWYRQDPGQGLRLIYYSQIVNDFQKGDIAEGYSVSREKKESFPLTVTSAQKNPTAFYLCASSIDLDRVSTDTQYFGPGTRLTVL.

The rearrangement uses TRBV7-3 and TRBJ1-1; D is unresolved. Germline loops: CDR1 SGHTA, CDR2 FQGTGA. This CDR3 region has 13 residues. V lost 6 bases, J lost 0 bases, and 8 bases lay in between. In DNA form, the CDR3 reads TGTGCCAGCAGGGAGAGGTTGAACACTGAAGCTTTCTTT. Encoded protein: CASRERLNTEAFF.

The table lists this clone with a few counts. This rearrangement joins TRBV5-4 to TRBJ2-5; TRBD2 agrees at 8 bases. The CDR3 has 15 residues. Germline V gene data show CDR1 as SGHNT and CDR2 as YYREEE (reference sequence). J was trimmed by 2 bases and V by 0 bases; bases with no gene match: 3. CDR3 residues: CASSLVIAGQETQYF. CDR3 bases: TGTGCCAGCAGCTTGGTAATAGCGGGGCAAGAGACCCAGTACTTC. Based on the CDR3 plus reference TRBV5-4 and TRBJ2-5, the full variable domain is ETGVTQSPTHLIKTRGQQVTLRCSSQSGHNTVSWYQQALGQGPQFIFQYYREEENGRGNFPPRFSGLQFPNYSSELNVNALELDDSALYLCASSLVIAGQETQYFGPGTRLLVL.